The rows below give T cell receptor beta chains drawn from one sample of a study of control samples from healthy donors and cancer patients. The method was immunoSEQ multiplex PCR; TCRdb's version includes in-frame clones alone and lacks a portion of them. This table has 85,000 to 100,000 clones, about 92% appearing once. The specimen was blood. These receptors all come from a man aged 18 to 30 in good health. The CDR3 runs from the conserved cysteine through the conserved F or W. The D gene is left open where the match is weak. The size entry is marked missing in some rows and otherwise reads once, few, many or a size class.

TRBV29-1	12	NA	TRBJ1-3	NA	CSVRGLGNTIYF	TGCAGCGTGCGGGGGCTCGGAAACACCATATATTTT
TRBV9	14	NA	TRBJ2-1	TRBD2	CASSLASGGNEQFF	TGTGCCAGCAGCTTAGCAAGCGGGGGCAATGAGCAGTTCTTC
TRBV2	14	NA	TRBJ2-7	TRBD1	CASSQGALPYEQYF	TGTGCCAGCAGTCAGGGGGCGCTCCCTTACGAGCAGTACTTC
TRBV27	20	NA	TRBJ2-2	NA	CASSLWPPGAGRGGSGELFF	TGTGCCAGCAGTTTGTGGCCGCCCGGGGCAGGGAGAGGGGGGTCCGGGGAGCTGTTTTTT
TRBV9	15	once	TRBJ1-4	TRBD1	CASSVGGQGNEKLFF	TGTGCCAGCAGCGTAGGGGGACAGGGGAACGAAAAACTGTTTTTT
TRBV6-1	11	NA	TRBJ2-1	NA	CASSENRQQFF	TGTGCCAGCAGTGAGAACAGACAGCAGTTCTTC
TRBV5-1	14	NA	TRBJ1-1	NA	CASSSGPANTEAFF	TGCGCCAGCAGCTCGGGACCCGCGAACACTGAAGCTTTCTTT
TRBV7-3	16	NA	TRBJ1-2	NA	CASSRVWGPLNYGYTF	TGTGCCAGCAGCCGCGTTTGGGGGCCACTTAACTATGGCTACACCTTC
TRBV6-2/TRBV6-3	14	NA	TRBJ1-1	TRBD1	CASSLQGPGTEAFF	TGTGCCAGCAGCTTACAGGGGCCAGGGACTGAAGCTTTCTTT
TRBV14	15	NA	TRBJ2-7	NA	CASSQGKGTYYEQYF	TGTGCCAGCAGCCAAGGGAAGGGGACGTACTACGAGCAGTACTTC
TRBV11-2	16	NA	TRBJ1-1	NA	CASSLFGGGKATEAFF	TGTGCCAGCAGCTTATTTGGGGGTGGAAAGGCCACTGAAGCTTTCTTT
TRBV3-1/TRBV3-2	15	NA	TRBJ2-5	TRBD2	CASSQVGGGAETQYF	TGTGCCAGCAGCCAAGTTGGCGGGGGGGCGGAGACCCAGTACTTC
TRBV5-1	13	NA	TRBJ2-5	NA	CASSVGTQETQYF	TGCGCCAGCAGCGTCGGGACCCAAGAGACCCAGTACTTC
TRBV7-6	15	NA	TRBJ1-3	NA	CASSLGGGSGNTIYF	TGTGCCAGCAGCTTAGGGGGCGGCTCTGGAAACACCATATATTTT
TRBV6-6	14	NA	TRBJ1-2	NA	CASSTDRGGYGYTF	TGTGCCAGCAGTACCGACCGGGGGGGCTATGGCTACACCTTC
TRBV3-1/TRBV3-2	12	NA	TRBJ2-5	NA	CASSQEGSTQYF	TGTGCCAGCAGCCAAGAAGGGTCGACCCAGTACTTC
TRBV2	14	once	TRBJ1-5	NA	CASGDYPSNQPQHF	TGTGCCAGCGGGGACTACCCTAGCAATCAGCCCCAGCATTTT
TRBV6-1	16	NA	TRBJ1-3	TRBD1	CASSGTGGIFGNTIYF	TGTGCCAGCAGTGGGACAGGGGGCATCTTTGGAAACACCATATATTTT
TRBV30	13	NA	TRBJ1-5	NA	CAWSNSGHQPQHF	TGTGCCTGGAGTAACTCGGGACATCAGCCCCAGCATTTT
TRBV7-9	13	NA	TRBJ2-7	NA	CASSLVLLDEQYF	TGTGCCAGCAGCTTAGTGTTGTTGGACGAGCAGTACTTC
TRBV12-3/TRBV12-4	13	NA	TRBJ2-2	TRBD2	CASSFGGAGELFF	TGTGCCAGCAGTTTCGGGGGGGCCGGGGAGCTGTTTTTT
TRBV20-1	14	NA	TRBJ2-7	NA	CSASYLEDTYEQYF	TGCAGTGCTAGTTATTTGGAAGATACTTACGAGCAGTACTTC
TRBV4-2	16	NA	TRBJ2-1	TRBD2	CASSQDGLAGGNEQFF	TGTGCCAGCAGCCAAGATGGACTAGCGGGGGGCAATGAGCAGTTCTTC
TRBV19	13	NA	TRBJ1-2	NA	CASSITDNYGYTF	TGTGCCAGTAGTATAACCGACAACTATGGCTACACCTTC
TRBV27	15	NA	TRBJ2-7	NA	CASSFEGLGRYEQYF	TGTGCCAGCAGTTTTGAAGGGTTAGGCAGGTACGAGCAGTACTTC
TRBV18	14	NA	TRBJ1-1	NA	CASSPPGGDTEAFF	TGTGCCAGCTCACCACCGGGCGGGGATACTGAAGCTTTCTTT
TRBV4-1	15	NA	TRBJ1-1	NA	CASSQGGEISTEAFF	TGCGCCAGCAGCCAAGGGGGAGAAATAAGTACTGAAGCTTTCTTT
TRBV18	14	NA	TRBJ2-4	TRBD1	CASSPEGGRDIQYF	TGTGCCAGCTCACCAGAAGGGGGCAGGGACATTCAGTACTTC
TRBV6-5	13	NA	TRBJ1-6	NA	CASSSLGVAPLHF	TGTGCCAGCAGCTCCCTCGGGGTAGCACCCCTCCACTTT
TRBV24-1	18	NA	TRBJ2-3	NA	CATSDLWAAWFGADTQYF	TGTGCCACCAGTGATTTGTGGGCGGCTTGGTTTGGCGCAGATACGCAGTATTTT
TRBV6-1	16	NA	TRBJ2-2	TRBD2	CASSAGGRGDTGELFF	TGTGCCAGCAGTGCGGGGGGGCGGGGGGACACCGGGGAGCTGTTTTTT
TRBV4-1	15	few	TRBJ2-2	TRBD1	CASSQVGGGTGELFF	TGCGCCAGCAGCCAAGTAGGGGGCGGCACCGGGGAGCTGTTTTTT
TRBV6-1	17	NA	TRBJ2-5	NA	CASSEDGGGLVRKTQYF	TGTGCCAGCAGTGAAGACGGAGGGGGATTAGTCAGGAAGACCCAGTACTTC
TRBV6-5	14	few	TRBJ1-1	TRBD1	CASLRTGMNTEAFF	TGTGCCAGCTTACGGACAGGGATGAACACTGAAGCTTTCTTT
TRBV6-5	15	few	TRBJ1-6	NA	CASILGRIYNSPLHF	TGTGCCAGTATCCTCGGACGGATCTATAATTCACCCCTCCACTTT